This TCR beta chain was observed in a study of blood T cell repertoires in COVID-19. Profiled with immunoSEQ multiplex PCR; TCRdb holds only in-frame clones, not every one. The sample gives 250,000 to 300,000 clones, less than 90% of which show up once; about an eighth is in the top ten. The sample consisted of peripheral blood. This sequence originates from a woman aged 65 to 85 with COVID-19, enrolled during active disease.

CDR3 protein: CASSGAGRELFF. The CDR3 bases are TGTGCCAGCAGCGGGGCCGGGCGGGAGCTGTTTTTT. The chain carries TRBV5-6 and TRBJ2-2; maybe TRBD1 (5 bases). Per the germline V gene, CDR1 is SGHDT and CDR2 is YYEEEE. The V end lost 4 bases, the J end lost 9 bases, and 10 bases lay between the germline ends. The CDR3 consists of 12 residues.